A selection of T cell receptor beta chains follows, all from one sample in a study of Graves' ophthalmopathy and Graves' hyperthyroidism. TCRdb independently ran MiXCR on the multiplex PCR reads; one entry per CDR3 protein. Of over a million distinct CDR3 sequences in the sample, approximately 35% were seen once. Sequencing was carried out using peripheral blood or thyroid tissue (not recorded which). The receptors were gathered from an adult man with Graves' hyperthyroidism. The CDR3 runs from the conserved cysteine through the conserved F or W. D genes are given only for firm matches. Size tells how often a clone was seen (once, few, many) or the class of an expanded clone, and some rows leave it out.

TGTGCCAGCAGTTACGGTGCAGATGAGGGACCCCTCCACTTT CASSYGADEGPLHF TRBJ1-6 14 . TRBV6-5 few
TGTGCCAGCAGCTTACGGGGCGGGGTGGAGGAGACCCAGTACTTC CASSLRGGVEETQYF TRBJ2-5 15 . TRBV7-7 few
TGTGCCAGCTCCGCCCCCCCCGGGACAGTGGATGAAAAACTGTTTTTT CASSAPPGTVDEKLFF TRBJ1-4 16 TRBD1 TRBV9 once
TGCGCCAGCAGCCAAGAACACCCTGCCGCGAATCAGCCCCAGCATTTT CASSQEHPAANQPQHF TRBJ1-5 16 . TRBV4-3 many
TGCAGTGCTGACCCCGGAGCAGGCGGTTACACCTTC CSADPGAGGYTF TRBJ1-2 12 . TRBV20-1 few
TGCGCCAGCAGTGAGCCGGACAGTGTCTCTGGCTACACCTTC CASSEPDSVSGYTF TRBJ1-2 14 . TRBV10-2 .
TGTGCCACCGGGACAGACCATAATTCACCCCTCCACTTT CATGTDHNSPLHF TRBJ1-6 13 TRBD1 TRBV2 few
TGCGCCAGCAGTGAGGAGGACAGGGGTGGCACAGATACGCAGTATTTT CASSEEDRGGTDTQYF TRBJ2-3 16 TRBD1 TRBV10-2 .
TGCGCCAGCAGCTTGGTCTGGGGCACCGGGGAGCTGTTTTTT CASSLVWGTGELFF TRBJ2-2 14 . TRBV5-1 few
TGCAGCCCGACGGGGAGGTATGGCTACACCTTC CSPTGRYGYTF TRBJ1-2 11 . TRBV20-1 many